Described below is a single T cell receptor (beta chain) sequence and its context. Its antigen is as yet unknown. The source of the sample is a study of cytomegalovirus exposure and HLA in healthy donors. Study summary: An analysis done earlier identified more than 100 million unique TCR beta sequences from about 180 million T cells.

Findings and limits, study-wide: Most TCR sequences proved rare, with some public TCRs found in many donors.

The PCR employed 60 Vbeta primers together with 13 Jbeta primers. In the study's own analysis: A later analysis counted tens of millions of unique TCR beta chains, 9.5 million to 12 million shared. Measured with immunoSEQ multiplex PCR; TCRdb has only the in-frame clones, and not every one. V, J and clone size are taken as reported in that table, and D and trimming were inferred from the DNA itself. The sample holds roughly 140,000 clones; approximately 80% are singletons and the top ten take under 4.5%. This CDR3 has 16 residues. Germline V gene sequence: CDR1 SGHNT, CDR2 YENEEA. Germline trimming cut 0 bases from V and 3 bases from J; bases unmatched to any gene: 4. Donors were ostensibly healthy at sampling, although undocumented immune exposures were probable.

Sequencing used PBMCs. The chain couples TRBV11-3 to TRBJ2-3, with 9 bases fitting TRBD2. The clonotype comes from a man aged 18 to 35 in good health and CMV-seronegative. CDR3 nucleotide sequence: TGTGCCAGCAGCTTAGAACCGGGACTAGCTACAGATACGCAGTATTTT. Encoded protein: CASSLEPGLATDTQYF.